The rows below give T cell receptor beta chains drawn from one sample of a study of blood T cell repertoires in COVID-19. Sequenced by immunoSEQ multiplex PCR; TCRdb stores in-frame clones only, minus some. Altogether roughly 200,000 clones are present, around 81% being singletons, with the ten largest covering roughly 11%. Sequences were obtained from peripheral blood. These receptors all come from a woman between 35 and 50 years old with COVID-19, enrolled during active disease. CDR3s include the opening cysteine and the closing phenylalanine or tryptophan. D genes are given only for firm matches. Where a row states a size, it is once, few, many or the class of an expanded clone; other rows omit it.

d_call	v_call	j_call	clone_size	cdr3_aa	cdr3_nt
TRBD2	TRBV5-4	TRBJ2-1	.	CASSTPREGPNEQFF	TGTGCCAGCAGCACACCGCGGGAGGGCCCCAATGAGCAGTTCTTC
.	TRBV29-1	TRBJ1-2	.	CSVGEGYTF	TGCAGCGTCGGGGAGGGCTACACCTTC
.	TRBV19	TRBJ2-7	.	CASSIVLSYEQYF	TGTGCCAGTAGTATAGTTCTATCCTACGAGCAGTACTTC
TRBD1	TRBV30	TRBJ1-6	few	CAWRPGWDRASPLHF	TGTGCCTGGAGACCTGGGTGGGACAGGGCTTCACCCCTCCACTTT
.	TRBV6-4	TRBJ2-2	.	CASSDSTGNTGELFF	TGTGCCAGCAGTGACTCGACAGGGAACACCGGGGAGCTGTTTTTT
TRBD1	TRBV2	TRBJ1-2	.	CASKGEDRANGYTF	TGTGCCAGCAAGGGTGAGGACAGGGCAAATGGCTACACCTTC
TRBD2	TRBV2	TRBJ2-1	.	CASTRNSGGLDEQFF	TGTGCCAGCACCCGAAATAGCGGGGGGCTGGATGAGCAGTTCTTC
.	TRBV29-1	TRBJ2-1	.	CSVVIGLEFF	TGCAGCGTTGTAATAGGACTGGAGTTCTTC
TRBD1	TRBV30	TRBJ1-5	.	CAWAGQGQQPQHF	TGTGCCTGGGCGGGACAGGGCCAGCAGCCCCAGCATTTT
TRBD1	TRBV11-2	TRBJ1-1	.	CASSLGDSHTEAFF	TGTGCCAGCAGCTTAGGGGACAGCCACACTGAAGCTTTCTTT
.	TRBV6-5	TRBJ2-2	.	CASLSWGGTTGELFF	TGTGCCAGCCTTTCCTGGGGGGGGACAACCGGGGAGCTGTTTTTT
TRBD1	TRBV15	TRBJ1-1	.	CATIDQGAGTEAFF	TGTGCCACCATAGACCAGGGGGCCGGCACTGAAGCTTTCTTT
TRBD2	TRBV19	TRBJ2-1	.	CASRISGWEDNEQFF	TGTGCCAGTAGGATTAGCGGGTGGGAGGACAATGAGCAGTTCTTC
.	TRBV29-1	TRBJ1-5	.	CSASESHNQPQHF	TGCAGCGCCAGCGAGTCACACAATCAGCCCCAGCATTTT
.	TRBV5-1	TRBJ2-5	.	CASSTQGETQYF	TGCGCCAGCAGCACACAGGGCGAGACCCAGTACTTC
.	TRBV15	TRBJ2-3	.	CATSRYGLPQDTQYF	TGTGCCACCAGCAGATATGGGCTGCCACAGGATACGCAGTATTTT
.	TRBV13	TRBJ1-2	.	CASSLGPAGVIDGYTF	TGTGCCAGCAGCTTAGGTCCGGCAGGGGTTATCGATGGCTACACCTTC
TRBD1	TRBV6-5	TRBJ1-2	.	CATSTGVYGYTF	TGTGCCACCTCGACAGGGGTCTATGGCTACACCTTC